This entry concerns a single T cell receptor (beta chain). These data belong to a study of control samples from healthy donors and cancer patients. Germline values: CDR1 KGHDR, CDR2 SFDVKD. The CDR3 is made up of 12 amino acids. Deletions cut 4 bases from V and 6 bases from J, with 8 bases between. Clones were read by immunoSEQ multiplex PCR, and TCRdb kept only the in-frame ones, dropping some. The sample shows 120,000 to 150,000 clones, roughly 92% of them seen only once. The chain is built from TRBV24-1 and TRBJ1-1; D is uncertain. This sequence was found in a young man in good health. The sample taken for sequencing was blood. CDR3 loop: CATSDNRAEAFF. In DNA, the CDR3 is TGTGCCACCAGTGACAACCGCGCTGAAGCTTTCTTT.